This T cell receptor (beta chain) is drawn from a study of T-cell memory formation after mild COVID-19. The CDR3 is 14 residues long. Germline CDR1 SNHLY, CDR2 FYNNEI. V was cut by 4 bases and J by 6 bases, with 13 bases left in between. TCRdb recomputed calls from the 5' RACE reads with MiXCR, one row per CDR3 protein. The table shows about 440,000 distinct CDR3 sequences, with 20% occurring only once. The sequenced sample consisted of PBMCs or a T cell subset sorted from them (not recorded which). This receptor was taken from an adult woman who had mild COVID-19 (a few samples of this study predate the infection). Cell type and time point are not known. This chain uses TRBV2 with TRBJ1-5, with D unclear. The CDR3 spells CASSGTSGGQPQHF. The DNA for the CDR3 is TGTGCCAGCAGTGGGACTTCCGGAGGTCAGCCCCAGCATTTT.